This T cell receptor (beta chain) appears in the sequencing data of a study of Graves' ophthalmopathy and Graves' hyperthyroidism. Note on this clonotype: Relative to the germline gene, one junction end is altered; a read error may explain this.

Amplification from RNA transcripts yielded the TCR beta CDR3 regions. First-round RT-PCR used HTBI primers; second-round multiplex PCR followed. TCRdb redid the calling of the multiplex PCR reads with MiXCR, one entry per CDR3 protein. The sample has 660,000 or so distinct CDR3 sequences; about 38% are singletons. Specimen: peripheral blood. This sequence was found in an adult man with Graves' ophthalmopathy.

The CDR3 reads CAGRESGTYNSPLHF. The CDR3 DNA follows: TGCGCCGGCAGGGAATCCGGGACCTATAATTCACCCCTCCACTTT. The chain joins TRBV5-1 to TRBJ1-6; D perhaps matches TRBD1 (5 bases). Germline V gene lookup returns CDR1 SGHRS and CDR2 YFSETQ. CDR3 size: 15 residues.